The 8 T cell receptor beta chains presented below share a single source sample, sequenced in a study of T-cell reconstitution after alpha-beta-depleted transplantation in children. Library preparation (for TCRbeta) was performed with unique molecular identifiers. Using its own MiXCR run on the PCR reads, TCRdb lists one record per CDR3 protein. The top ten clones hold about a third of a sample with 500,000 to 750,000 distinct CDR3 sequences, about a quarter of them seen once. The material was PBMCs, obtained before TCRalphabeta/CD19-depleted stem cell transplant. All receptors come from a boy in the first two years of life with Wiskott-Aldrich syndrome, due to receive a stem cell transplant.

This chain uses TRBV28 with TRBJ2-7; 8 bases align to TRBD1. J lost 3 bases, V lost 1 base, and 5 bases had no gene match. The CDR3 contains 15 residues. The germline CDR1 and CDR2 sequences are MDHEN and SYDVKM. CDR3 DNA: TGTGCCAGCAGTTTATCGTGGACAGGGAGCTACGAGCAGTACTTC. Amino acid sequence: CASSLSWTGSYEQYF.

The chain joins TRBV6-2 or TRBV6-3 to TRBJ2-7, with D possibly being TRBD1 (6 bases). This CDR3 region has 15 residues. Germline-derived CDR1 and CDR2 are MNHEY and SVGEGT. V was shortened by 5 bases and J by 1 base, with 15 bases between the two germline ends. As DNA, the CDR3 is TGTGCCAGCAGTGACCGGGACAAGGTATCCTACGAGCAGTACTTC. It yields the protein CASSDRDKVSYEQYF.

The V gene is TRBV20-1, the J gene TRBJ2-5; 10 nucleotides align to TRBD2. CDR1 is DFQATT and CDR2 is SNEGSKA in the germline V gene (reference sequence). The CDR3 extends over 14 amino acids. Losses at the gene ends were 3 bases for V and 4 bases for J; bases not matched to a gene: 5. CDR3 sequence: CSARSGRASETQYF. CDR3 coding DNA: TGCAGTGCTAGGAGCGGGAGGGCCTCAGAGACCCAGTACTTC.

This clonotype was detected a few times. The gene calls are TRBV9 and TRBJ2-1, with 13 bases aligning to TRBD2. CDR3 size: 16 residues. The V gene's germline CDR1 is SGDLS and CDR2 YYNGEE. With 0 bases clipped from V and 10 bases from J, the junction kept 7 bases outside the gene matches. In DNA, the CDR3 is TGTGCCAGCAGCGTAGGAGTCGGACTAGCGGGAGACGAGCAGTTCTTC. Translation: CASSVGVGLAGDEQFF.

The chain combines TRBV20-1 with TRBJ2-6; D is unclear. Between the trimmed V and J ends, which lost 7 bases and 2 bases, there was a span of 21 bases. The length of the CDR3 is 17 residues. Germline V CDR1 and CDR2: DFQATT, SNEGSKA (reference sequence). The CDR3, as DNA: TGCAGTGTTATGGCTCCCCCTGGATCCCCTGGGGCCAACGTCCTGACTTTC. It specifies CSVMAPPGSPGANVLTF.

A few counts support this clonotype. The V and J genes are TRBV27 and TRBJ2-5, with TRBD1 matching over 7 bases. Trimming took 2 bases from V and 5 from J; bases not matched to a gene: 8. The CDR3 extends over 15 amino acids. Germline-derived CDR1 and CDR2 are MNHEY and SMNVEV (reference sequence). CDR3 residues: CASSLKRGRAETQYF. The CDR3 DNA reads TGTGCCAGCAGTTTAAAGAGGGGGCGCGCCGAGACCCAGTACTTC.

This clonotype showed up just a few times. V gene TRBV5-1 combines with J gene TRBJ2-2, with 9 nucleotides matching TRBD2. Germline CDR1 reads SGHRS; CDR2 reads YFSETQ. Losses at the gene ends were 4 bases for V and 0 bases for J; bases not matched to a gene: 10. The CDR3 loop spans 18 amino acids. CDR3 protein: CASSPRLAELTNTGELFF. For the CDR3, the DNA is TGCGCCAGCAGCCCCAGACTAGCGGAGCTAACGAACACCGGGGAGCTGTTTTTT.

This clonotype was detected only a few times. CDR3 region: CSVRTSGRNEQFF. In nucleotides, the CDR3 is TGCAGCGTTAGAACTAGCGGGAGGAATGAGCAGTTCTTC. This chain links TRBV29-1 with TRBJ2-1; 12 nucleotides align to TRBD2. The V segment lost 5 bases and the J segment 7 bases; nucleotides outside the gene matches: 3. The germline V gene encodes CDR1 SQVTM and CDR2 ANQGSEA. The length of the CDR3 is 13 residues.